The rows below give T cell receptor beta chains drawn from one sample of a study of cytomegalovirus exposure and HLA in healthy donors. Measured with immunoSEQ multiplex PCR; TCRdb has only the in-frame clones, and not every one. The sample lists 150,000 or so clones, around 78% occurring once. Sequencing used PBMCs. All receptors come from a woman in her thirties or forties in good health and CMV-seronegative. Each CDR3 is given with its conserved first and last residue. A D gene is named only where the DNA matches it firmly. Clone size is given for some rows only: seen once, a few or many times, or a class if the clone is expanded.

d_call	clone_size	v_call	j_call	cdr3_aa	cdr3_nt
-	-	TRBV6-1	TRBJ1-5	CASNLLDTNQPQHF	TGTGCCAGCAACCTCCTGGACACCAATCAGCCCCAGCATTTT
TRBD2	-	TRBV5-4	TRBJ2-7	CASSFGTSGNSYEQYF	TGTGCCAGCAGCTTCGGGACTAGCGGGAACTCCTACGAGCAGTACTTC
TRBD2	-	TRBV30	TRBJ2-3	CAWRSSGRNTQYF	TGTGCCTGGAGATCTAGCGGGAGAAATACGCAGTATTTT
TRBD2	-	TRBV2	TRBJ2-1	CASSGGGTSGYYNEQFF	TGTGCCAGCAGTGGTGGGGGGACTAGCGGGTACTACAATGAGCAGTTCTTC
TRBD1	-	TRBV6-1	TRBJ2-7	CASNPGQGSYEQYF	TGTGCCAGCAATCCGGGACAGGGTTCCTACGAGCAGTACTTC
-	-	TRBV5-1	TRBJ2-3	CASKYLVSSTDTQYF	TGCGCCAGCAAATACCTAGTCTCTAGCACAGATACGCAGTATTTT
-	-	TRBV9	TRBJ1-2	CASSVGLGRGYTF	TGTGCCAGCAGCGTAGGACTGGGGAGGGGCTACACCTTC
TRBD1	-	TRBV29-1	TRBJ2-3	CSVAPGQGVVSQADTQYF	TGCAGCGTTGCACCGGGACAGGGAGTGGTTTCGCAGGCAGATACGCAGTATTTT
TRBD1	few	TRBV7-9	TRBJ1-4	CASSRPWGQGNEKLFF	TGTGCCAGCAGCCGCCCCTGGGGACAGGGCAATGAAAAACTGTTTTTT
TRBD2	few	TRBV6-1	TRBJ2-5	CASTGGGPGETQYF	TGTGCCAGCACCGGGGGAGGGCCTGGGGAGACCCAGTACTTC
-	-	TRBV28	TRBJ1-2	CASSFGQNYGYTF	TGTGCCAGCAGTTTCGGACAAAACTATGGCTACACCTTC
TRBD2	-	TRBV28	TRBJ2-3	CASSLLGTSGRSTDTQYF	TGTGCCAGCAGTTTGCTAGGGACTAGCGGGAGGAGCACAGATACGCAGTATTTT
-	-	TRBV7-2	TRBJ2-3	CASSPQGGDTQYF	TGTGCCAGCAGCCCCCAGGGGGGAGATACGCAGTATTTT
TRBD2	-	TRBV18	TRBJ2-1	CASSPPVGGGEQFF	TGTGCCAGCTCACCACCGGTGGGGGGAGGGGAGCAGTTCTTC
-	-	TRBV14	TRBJ1-3	CASSPWTAKTGNTIYF	TGTGCCAGCAGCCCTTGGACAGCGAAAACTGGAAACACCATATATTTT
-	-	TRBV9	TRBJ2-2	CASSVRQNTGELFF	TGTGCCAGCAGCGTACGACAGAACACCGGGGAGCTGTTTTTT
TRBD1	-	TRBV2	TRBJ2-2	CASNQQGASNTGELFF	TGTGCCAGCAACCAACAGGGGGCGTCGAACACCGGGGAGCTGTTTTTT
-	-	TRBV6-5	TRBJ2-1	CASSYSVADNEQFF	TGTGCCAGCAGTTACTCGGTAGCTGACAATGAGCAGTTCTTC
-	-	TRBV30	TRBJ1-2	CAWSVTLGSPFFYGYTF	TGTGCCTGGAGTGTAACCCTGGGCAGCCCGTTCTTCTATGGCTACACCTTC
-	once	TRBV13	TRBJ2-1	CASSLLATRSYNEQFF	TGTGCCAGCAGCTTACTGGCGACAAGGTCCTACAATGAGCAGTTCTTC
TRBD2	-	TRBV29-1	TRBJ2-5	CSDSLAGAETQYF	TGCAGCGATTCACTAGCGGGAGCTGAGACCCAGTACTTC
TRBD2	few	TRBV6-6	TRBJ2-3	CASSPTSGTDTQYF	TGTGCCAGCAGCCCCACTAGCGGCACAGATACGCAGTATTTT
-	-	TRBV5-1	TRBJ2-5	CASSQGLKETQYF	TGCGCCAGCAGCCAGGGACTGAAAGAGACCCAGTACTTC
-	-	TRBV19	TRBJ2-3	CASSRTAPGAESTDTQYF	TGTGCCAGTAGTCGGACAGCCCCTGGGGCGGAAAGCACAGATACGCAGTATTTT
TRBD2	-	TRBV6-6	TRBJ2-1	CASSPIAGVNGNEQFF	TGTGCCAGTTCACCTATAGCGGGAGTAAATGGCAATGAGCAGTTCTTC
TRBD2	-	TRBV28	TRBJ2-1	CASSGSGRLGDEQFF	TGTGCCAGCAGTGGCAGCGGGAGGCTGGGGGATGAGCAGTTCTTC
TRBD1	once	TRBV28	TRBJ1-2	CASTRGQGIFGYTF	TGTGCCAGCACCAGGGGACAGGGGATCTTTGGCTACACCTTC
TRBD1	-	TRBV5-1	TRBJ1-4	CASSRWDRAATNEKLFF	TGCGCCAGCAGCCGCTGGGACAGGGCTGCAACTAATGAAAAACTGTTTTTT
-	-	TRBV6-4	TRBJ2-1	CASSDRRVTYNEQFF	TGTGCCAGCAGTGACCGCCGAGTAACCTACAATGAGCAGTTCTTC
TRBD1	-	TRBV6-1	TRBJ1-2	CASSERQGRSGYTF	TGTGCCAGCAGTGAAAGACAGGGAAGGAGTGGCTACACCTTC